These 21 T cell receptor beta chains came from one sample sequenced in a study of blood T cell repertoires in COVID-19. Measured with immunoSEQ multiplex PCR; TCRdb has only the in-frame clones, and not every one. The data hold 150,000 or so clones, with approximately 86% observed a single time. Source material: peripheral blood. These receptors all stem from a woman in her seventies with acute or convalescent COVID-19.

The chain links TRBV28 to TRBJ1-6, with D perhaps TRBD1 (5 bases). In germline, CDR1 is MDHEN, CDR2 SYDVKM. The CDR3 totals 14 residues. V lost 6 bases and J 9 bases, leaving 15 bases between the germline ends. The CDR3 DNA follows: TGTGCCAGCAGGTCGACAGCCCAAGGTTCACCCCTCCACTTT. It specifies CASRSTAQGSPLHF.

This chain uses TRBV4-2 with TRBJ2-7; weak D call: TRBD1 (6 bases). The CDR3 totals 13 residues. In germline, CDR1 is LGHNA, CDR2 YNFKEQ. Trimming removed 0 bases from V and 5 bases from J, with 8 bases in between. In DNA form, the CDR3 reads TGTGCCAGCAGCCAAGAAGGGACAAACGAGCAGTACTTC. It encodes CASSQEGTNEQYF.

The chain recombines TRBV3-1 (or the pseudogene TRBV3-2) with TRBJ1-3; D unclear. Trimming removed 0 bases at V and 5 bases at J, with 11 bases between. The length of the CDR3 is 15 residues. Germline V gives CDR1 LGHDT, CDR2 YNNKEL (reference sequence). The CDR3 bases are TGTGCCAGCAGCCAAGAAGAGGGTTTTAGAAACACCATATATTTT. Protein sequence: CASSQEEGFRNTIYF.

The V gene is TRBV5-8, the J gene TRBJ2-7; tentatively, D is TRBD1 (6 bases). Germline lookup yields CDR1 SGHTS and CDR2 YDEGEE. The CDR3 has 16 amino acids. V lost 4 bases to trimming and J lost 3 bases, with 20 bases between them. The CDR3 sequence: CASSVGHSTRLYEQYF. DNA for the CDR3: TGTGCCAGCAGCGTGGGACACTCTACACGGCTCTACGAGCAGTACTTC.

The chain couples TRBV10-3 to TRBJ1-2, with 7 bases aligning to TRBD1. V shed 3 bases and J 4 bases; nucleotides not matched to a gene: 5. CDR3 length: 14 residues. Germline CDR1 ENHRY, CDR2 SYGVKD. CDR3 sequence reads: CAISEQGQGYGYTF. The CDR3 nucleotides are TGTGCCATCAGTGAACAGGGGCAGGGCTATGGCTACACCTTC.

This clone was seen just once. The chain carries TRBV5-4 and TRBJ1-1, with TRBD1 as a possible D gene (6 bases). The V and J ends lost 2 bases and 1 base respectively, with 9 bases between them. The germline V gene has CDR1 SGHNT and CDR2 YYREEE (reference sequence). This CDR3 contains 14 residues. The CDR3 sequence: CASSFLQGNTEAFF. CDR3 coding DNA: TGTGCCAGCAGCTTTTTACAGGGGAACACTGAAGCTTTCTTT.

This clone is a singleton in its sample. The CDR3 DNA is TGTGCCAGCGGCAGGGTCCCCCTCTCTGGGGCCAACGTCCTGACTTTC. Translated: CASGRVPLSGANVLTF. The chain combines TRBV28 with TRBJ2-6; D is possibly TRBD1 (5 bases). Germline-derived CDR1 and CDR2 are MDHEN and SYDVKM. The V end lost 8 bases, the J end lost 0 bases, and 14 bases lay between the germline ends. The CDR3 totals 16 residues.

This chain connects TRBV6-6 to TRBJ1-1; the D is unclear. The germline V gene encodes CDR1 MNHNY and CDR2 SVGAGI (reference sequence). Trimming took 5 bases from V and 5 from J, leaving 15 bases between them. The CDR3 covers 14 residues. CDR3 sequence reads: CASSRSKLRTEAFF. CDR3 in DNA: TGTGCCAGCAGTCGATCCAAATTGAGGACTGAAGCTTTCTTT.

The chain joins TRBV7-9 to TRBJ1-3; 8 bases are shared with TRBD1. The CDR3 has 14 residues. Per germline, CDR1 SEHNR and CDR2 FQNEAQ (reference sequence). V gave up 4 bases and J gave up 4 bases; unmatched junction bases: 3. The CDR3 protein is CASSWTGSGNTIYF. CDR3 DNA sequence: TGTGCCAGCAGCTGGACAGGGTCCGGAAACACCATATATTTT.

The genes are TRBV11-2 and TRBJ2-7, with a possible D match to TRBD1 (6 bases). The CDR3 extends over 16 amino acids. CDR1 and CDR2 (germline): SGHAT, FQNNGV. V was trimmed by 6 bases and J by 0 bases, leaving 18 bases between them. The CDR3 here is CASRQGQFGSSYEQYF. CDR3 nucleotides: TGTGCCAGCAGGCAAGGACAGTTTGGGAGCTCCTACGAGCAGTACTTC.

This rearrangement joins TRBV25-1 to TRBJ1-1, with D perhaps matching TRBD1 (6 bases). V gave up 8 bases and J gave up 5 bases, with 12 bases separating them. CDR1 is MGHDK, CDR2 SYGVNS, per germline. CDR3 length: 12 amino acids. In DNA, the CDR3 is TGTGCCAGCCGCCAGGGGTGGACTGAAGCTTTCTTT. It is translated as CASRQGWTEAFF. The variable domain in full, completed from reference TRBV25-1 and TRBJ1-1, reads EADIYQTPRYLVIGTGKKITLECSQTMGHDKMYWYQQDPGMELHLIHYSYGVNSTEKGDLSSESTVSRIRTEHFPLTLESARPSHTSQYLCASRQGWTEAFFGQGTRLTVV.

The rearrangement uses TRBV12-3 or TRBV12-4 and TRBJ1-1, with unresolved D. CDR3 length equals 13 residues. Trimming cost V 2 bases and J 2 bases, with 6 bases left between them. The CDR3 loop is CASSLLANTEAFF. In DNA form, the CDR3 reads TGTGCCAGCAGTTTACTGGCAAACACTGAAGCTTTCTTT.

This clone was counted a single time. This chain connects TRBV2 to TRBJ2-3, with D perhaps matching TRBD2 (6 bases). The CDR3 is made up of 15 amino acids. V gave up 5 bases and J gave up 1 base, with 13 bases separating them. CDR1 is SNHLY and CDR2 is FYNNEI in the germline V gene. CDR3 loop: CASSQPPGGTDTQYF. The DNA for the CDR3 is TGTGCCAGCAGTCAGCCTCCGGGGGGCACAGATACGCAGTATTTT.

The chain joins TRBV5-1 to TRBJ2-1, with D perhaps TRBD2 (6 bases). The CDR3 is 14 residues long. Trimming pared 2 bases from V and 6 bases from J, leaving 12 bases between. Germline CDR1 SGHRS, CDR2 YFSETQ. DNA of the CDR3: TGCGCCAGCAGCTTCCGACTAGAGGGCAATGAGCAGTTCTTC. Its translation: CASSFRLEGNEQFF.

J is TRBJ2-3 and V is TRBV2; 11 nucleotides line up with TRBD2. The CDR3 has 15 residues. V shed 7 bases, J shed 2 bases, and the junction held 5 bases outside the gene matches. Germline CDR1 is SNHLY and CDR2 is FYNNEI. The CDR3: CASKSSGGNTDTQYF. In nucleotides, the CDR3 is TGTGCCAGCAAGTCTAGCGGGGGGAACACAGATACGCAGTATTTT.

The chain links TRBV7-9 to TRBJ1-2; 7 nucleotides match TRBD1. Germline CDR1 SEHNR, CDR2 FQNEAQ (reference sequence). The CDR3 has 15 amino acids. J gave up 3 bases and V 5 bases, and 9 bases lay outside the gene matches. The CDR3 reads CASSPPTGLHYGYTF. The CDR3 DNA reads TGTGCCAGCAGCCCGCCGACAGGGTTACACTATGGCTACACCTTC.

The chain carries TRBV3-1 (or the pseudogene TRBV3-2) and TRBJ1-1; D uncertain. The CDR3 contains 14 residues. With 4 bases removed from V and 0 bases from J, the gap between germline ends came to 9 bases. From germline, CDR1 is LGHDT and CDR2 YNNKEL (reference sequence). DNA for the CDR3: TGTGCCAGCAGCCTGCAACAGATGAACACTGAAGCTTTCTTT. Its protein is CASSLQQMNTEAFF.

The chain employs TRBV5-4 and TRBJ1-1, with D uncertain. There are 14 residues in the CDR3. Germline V gene lookup returns CDR1 SGHNT and CDR2 YYREEE (reference sequence). Trimming removed 1 base from V and 7 bases from J, with 14 bases in between. The CDR3 DNA sequence: TGTGCCAGCAGCTTGACATTCCCCGGCGGTGAAGCTTTCTTT. Amino acids: CASSLTFPGGEAFF.

This rearrangement joins TRBV9 to TRBJ2-1; 8 bases match TRBD2. Unmatched junction bases numbered 14, after V lost 6 bases and J lost 3 bases. The CDR3 totals 17 residues. CDR1 and CDR2 (germline): SGDLS, YYNGEE. The chain's CDR3 is CASTKRSGGPFYNEQFF. DNA of the CDR3: TGTGCCAGCACCAAGAGAAGCGGGGGTCCTTTCTACAATGAGCAGTTCTTC. Complete variable domain (other parts from reference TRBV9 and TRBJ2-1): DSGVTQTPKHLITATGQRVTLRCSPRSGDLSVYWYQQSLDQGLQFLIQYYNGEERAKGNILERFSAQQFPDLHSELNLSSLELGDSALYFCASTKRSGGPFYNEQFFGPGTRLTVL.

The V and J genes are TRBV6-2 or TRBV6-3 and TRBJ1-3, with D uncertain. Germline loops: CDR1 MNHEY, CDR2 SVGEGT. The CDR3 is 14 amino acids. V was clipped by 2 bases and J by 0 bases, with 5 bases between them. The CDR3 spells CASSYVSSGNTIYF. CDR3 nucleotide sequence: TGTGCCAGCAGTTACGTGAGCTCTGGAAACACCATATATTTT.

This sequence joins TRBV12-3 or TRBV12-4 and TRBJ1-2; D unresolved. This CDR3 has 13 amino acids. With 1 base removed from V and 4 bases from J, the gap between germline ends came to 7 bases. CDR3 bases: TGTGCCAGCAGTTTAGGGCGGATCTATGGCTACACCTTC. Encoded protein: CASSLGRIYGYTF.